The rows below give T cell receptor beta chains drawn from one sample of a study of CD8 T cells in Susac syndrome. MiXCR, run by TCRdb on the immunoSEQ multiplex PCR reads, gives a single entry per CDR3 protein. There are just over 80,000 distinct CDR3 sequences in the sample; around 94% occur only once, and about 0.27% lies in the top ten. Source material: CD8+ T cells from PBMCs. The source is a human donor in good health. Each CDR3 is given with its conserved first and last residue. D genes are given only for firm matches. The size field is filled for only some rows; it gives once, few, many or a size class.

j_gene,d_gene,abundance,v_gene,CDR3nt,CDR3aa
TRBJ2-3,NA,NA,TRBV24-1,TGTGCCACCAGTGGATTGGCGGAGAACACAGATACGCAGTATTTT,CATSGLAENTDTQYF
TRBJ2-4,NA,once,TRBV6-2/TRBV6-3,TGTGCCAGCAGCCTTGTAGGGGGAGTACCGGGCATTCAGTACTTC,CASSLVGGVPGIQYF
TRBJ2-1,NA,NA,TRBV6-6,TGTGCCAGCAGTTCTCAGTCCCGCTTCTTC,CASSSQSRFF
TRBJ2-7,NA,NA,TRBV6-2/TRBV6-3,TGTGCCAGCAGTTACCCCGACTTCTACGAGCAGTACTTC,CASSYPDFYEQYF
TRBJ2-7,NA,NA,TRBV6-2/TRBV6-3,TGTGCCAGCAGTTTTACAGGGCTGGCGGACGTTGACTTC,CASSFTGLADVDF
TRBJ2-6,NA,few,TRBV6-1,TGTGCCAGCAGTCCCACCGAGACTGGGGCCAACGTCCTGACTTTC,CASSPTETGANVLTF
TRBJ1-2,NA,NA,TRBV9,TGTGCCAGCAGCGATCCCTCGGGGGTTTATGGCTACACCTTC,CASSDPSGVYGYTF
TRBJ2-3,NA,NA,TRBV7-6,TGTGCCAGCAGCTTAACGGATTCAGATACGCAGTATTTT,CASSLTDSDTQYF
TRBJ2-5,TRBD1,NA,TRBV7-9,TGTGCCAGCAGCTTAATTCAGGGGGTTCAAGAGACCCAGTACTTC,CASSLIQGVQETQYF
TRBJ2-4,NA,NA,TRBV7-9,TGTGCCAGCAGCTTTTTAGAGGCCAAAAACATTCAGTACTTC,CASSFLEAKNIQYF
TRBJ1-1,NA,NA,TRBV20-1,TGCAGTGCTAAGGTTCTACGCGACCGATCGCTGAATGAAGCTTTCTTT,CSAKVLRDRSLNEAFF
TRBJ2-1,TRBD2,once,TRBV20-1,TGCAGTGCCCTGGGACTAGCGGGACCCGAGCAGTTCTTC,CSALGLAGPEQFF
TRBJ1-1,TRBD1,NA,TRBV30,TGTGCCCTTTCGACAGGGGTTGAAGCTTTCTTT,CALSTGVEAFF
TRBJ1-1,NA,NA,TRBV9,TGTGCCAGCAGCGTCCTCACGACAGGTCGCACTGAAGCTTTCTTT,CASSVLTTGRTEAFF
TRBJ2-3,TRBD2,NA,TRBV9,TGTGCCAGCAGCGCCACTAGCGGGAGTGCTGATACGCAGTATTTT,CASSATSGSADTQYF
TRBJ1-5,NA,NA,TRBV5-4,TGTGCCAGCAGCTTGGGAGGGCACTTCAATCAGCCCCAGCATTTT,CASSLGGHFNQPQHF
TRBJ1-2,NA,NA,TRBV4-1,TGCGCCAGCAGCCAAGAAGGAGAGGAAGGCTACACCTTC,CASSQEGEEGYTF
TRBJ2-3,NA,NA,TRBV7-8,TGTGCCAGCAGCTCAAAAGATACGCAGTATTTT,CASSSKDTQYF